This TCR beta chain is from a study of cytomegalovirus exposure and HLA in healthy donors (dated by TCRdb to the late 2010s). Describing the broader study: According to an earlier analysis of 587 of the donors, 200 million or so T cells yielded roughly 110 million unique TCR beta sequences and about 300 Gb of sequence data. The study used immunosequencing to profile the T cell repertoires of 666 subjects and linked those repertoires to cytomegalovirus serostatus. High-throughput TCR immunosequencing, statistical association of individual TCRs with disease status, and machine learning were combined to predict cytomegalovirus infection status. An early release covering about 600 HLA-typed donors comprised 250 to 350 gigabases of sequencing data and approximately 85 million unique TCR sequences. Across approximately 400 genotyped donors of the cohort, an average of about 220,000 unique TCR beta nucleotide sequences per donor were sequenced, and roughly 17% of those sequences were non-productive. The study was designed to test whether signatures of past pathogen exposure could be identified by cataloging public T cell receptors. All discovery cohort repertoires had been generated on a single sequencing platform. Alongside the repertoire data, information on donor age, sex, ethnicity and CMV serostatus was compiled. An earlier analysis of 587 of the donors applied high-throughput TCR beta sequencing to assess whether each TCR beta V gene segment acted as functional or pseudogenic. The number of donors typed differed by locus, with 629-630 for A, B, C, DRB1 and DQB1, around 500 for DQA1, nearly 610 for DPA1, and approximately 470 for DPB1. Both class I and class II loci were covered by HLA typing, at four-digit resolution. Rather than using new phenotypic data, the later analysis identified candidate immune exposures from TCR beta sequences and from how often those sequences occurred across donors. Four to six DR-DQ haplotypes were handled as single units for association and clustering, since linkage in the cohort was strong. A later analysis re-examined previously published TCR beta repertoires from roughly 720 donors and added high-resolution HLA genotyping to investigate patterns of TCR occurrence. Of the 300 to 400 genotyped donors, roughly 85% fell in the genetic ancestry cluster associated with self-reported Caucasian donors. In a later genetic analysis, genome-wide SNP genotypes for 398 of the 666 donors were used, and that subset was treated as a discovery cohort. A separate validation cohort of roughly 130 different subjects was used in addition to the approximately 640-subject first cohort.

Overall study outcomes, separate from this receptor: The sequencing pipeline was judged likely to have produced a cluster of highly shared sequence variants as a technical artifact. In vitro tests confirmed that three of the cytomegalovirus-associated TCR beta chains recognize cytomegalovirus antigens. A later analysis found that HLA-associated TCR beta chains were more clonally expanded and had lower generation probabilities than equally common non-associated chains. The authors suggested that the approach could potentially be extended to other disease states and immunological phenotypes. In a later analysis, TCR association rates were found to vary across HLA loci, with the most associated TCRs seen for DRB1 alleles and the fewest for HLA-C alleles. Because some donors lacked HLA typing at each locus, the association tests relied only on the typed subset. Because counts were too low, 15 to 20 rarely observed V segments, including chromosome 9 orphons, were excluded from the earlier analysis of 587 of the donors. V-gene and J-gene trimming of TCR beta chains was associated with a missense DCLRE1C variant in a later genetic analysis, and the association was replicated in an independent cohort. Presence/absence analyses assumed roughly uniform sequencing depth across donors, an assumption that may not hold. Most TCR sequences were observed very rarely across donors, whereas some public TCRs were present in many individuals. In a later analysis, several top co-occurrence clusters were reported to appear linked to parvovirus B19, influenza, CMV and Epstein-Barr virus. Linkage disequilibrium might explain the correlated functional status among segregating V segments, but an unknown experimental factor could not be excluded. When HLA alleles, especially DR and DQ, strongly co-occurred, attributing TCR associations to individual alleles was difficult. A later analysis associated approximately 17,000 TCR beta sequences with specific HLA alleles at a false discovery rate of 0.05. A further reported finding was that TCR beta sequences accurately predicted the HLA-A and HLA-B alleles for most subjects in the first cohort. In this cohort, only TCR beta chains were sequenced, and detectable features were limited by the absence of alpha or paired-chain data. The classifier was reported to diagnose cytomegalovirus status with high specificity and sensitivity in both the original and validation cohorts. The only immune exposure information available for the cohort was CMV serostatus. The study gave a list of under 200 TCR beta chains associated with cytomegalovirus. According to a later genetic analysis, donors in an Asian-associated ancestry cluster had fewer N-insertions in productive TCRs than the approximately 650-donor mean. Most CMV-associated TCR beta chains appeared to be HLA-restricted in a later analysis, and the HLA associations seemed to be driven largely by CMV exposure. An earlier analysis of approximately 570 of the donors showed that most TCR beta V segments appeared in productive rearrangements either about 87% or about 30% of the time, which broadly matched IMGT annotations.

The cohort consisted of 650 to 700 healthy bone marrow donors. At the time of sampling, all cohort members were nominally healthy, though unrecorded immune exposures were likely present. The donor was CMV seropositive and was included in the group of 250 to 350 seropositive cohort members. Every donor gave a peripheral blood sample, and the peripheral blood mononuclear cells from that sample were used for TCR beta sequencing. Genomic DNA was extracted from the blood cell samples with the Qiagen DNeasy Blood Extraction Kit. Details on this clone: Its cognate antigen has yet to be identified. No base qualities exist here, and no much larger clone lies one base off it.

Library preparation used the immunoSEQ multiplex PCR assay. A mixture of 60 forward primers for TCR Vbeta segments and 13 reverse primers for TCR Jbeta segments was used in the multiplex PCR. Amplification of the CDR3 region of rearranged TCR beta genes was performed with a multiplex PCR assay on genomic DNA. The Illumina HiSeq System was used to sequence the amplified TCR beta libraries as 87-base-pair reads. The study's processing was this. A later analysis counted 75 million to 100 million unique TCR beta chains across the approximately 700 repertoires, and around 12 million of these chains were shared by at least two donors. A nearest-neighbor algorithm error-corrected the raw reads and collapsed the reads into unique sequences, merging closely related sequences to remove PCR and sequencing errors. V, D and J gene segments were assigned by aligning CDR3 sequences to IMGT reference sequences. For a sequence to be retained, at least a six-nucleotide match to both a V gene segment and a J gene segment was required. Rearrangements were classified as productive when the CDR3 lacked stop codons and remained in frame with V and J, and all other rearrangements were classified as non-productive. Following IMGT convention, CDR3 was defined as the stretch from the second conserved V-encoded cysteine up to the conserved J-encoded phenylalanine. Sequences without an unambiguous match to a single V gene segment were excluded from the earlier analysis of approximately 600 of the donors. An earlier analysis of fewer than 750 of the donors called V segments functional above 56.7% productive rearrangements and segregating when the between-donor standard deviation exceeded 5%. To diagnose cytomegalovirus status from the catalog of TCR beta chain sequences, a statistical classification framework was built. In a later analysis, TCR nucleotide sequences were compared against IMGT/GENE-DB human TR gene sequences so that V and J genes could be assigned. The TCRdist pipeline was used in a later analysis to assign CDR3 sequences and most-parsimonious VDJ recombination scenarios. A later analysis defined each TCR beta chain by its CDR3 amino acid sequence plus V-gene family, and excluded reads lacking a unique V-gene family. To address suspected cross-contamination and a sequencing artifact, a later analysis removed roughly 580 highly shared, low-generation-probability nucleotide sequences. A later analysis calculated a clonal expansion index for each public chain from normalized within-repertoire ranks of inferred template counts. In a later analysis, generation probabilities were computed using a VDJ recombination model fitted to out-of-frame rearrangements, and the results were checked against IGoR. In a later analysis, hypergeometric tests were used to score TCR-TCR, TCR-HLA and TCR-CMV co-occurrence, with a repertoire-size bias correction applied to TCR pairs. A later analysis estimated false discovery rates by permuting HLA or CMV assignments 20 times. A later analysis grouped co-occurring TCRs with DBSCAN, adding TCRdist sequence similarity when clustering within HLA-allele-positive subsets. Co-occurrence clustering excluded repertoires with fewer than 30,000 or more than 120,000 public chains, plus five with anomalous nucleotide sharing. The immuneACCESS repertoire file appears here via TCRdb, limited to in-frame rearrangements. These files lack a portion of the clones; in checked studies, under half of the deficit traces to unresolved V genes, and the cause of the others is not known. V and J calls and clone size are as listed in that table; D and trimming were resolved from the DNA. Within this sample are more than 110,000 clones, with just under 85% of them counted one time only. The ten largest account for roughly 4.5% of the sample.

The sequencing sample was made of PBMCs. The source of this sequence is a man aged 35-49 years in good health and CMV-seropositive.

The sequenced DNA: TGCGCCAGCAGGCCTGAAGGGGGGGCGGGCGACAATGAGCAGTTCTTC. This codes for CASRPEGGAGDNEQFF. The chain is made from TRBV4-1 and TRBJ2-1; perhaps TRBD2 is the D gene, with 7 bases matching. CDR1 and CDR2 are drawn from the germline V gene: MGHRA, YSYEKL. Between the V and J ends, shortened by 6 bases and 5 bases respectively, the junction contains 20 bases. The CDR3, from cysteine to phenylalanine, totals 16 residues. Only the CDR3 DNA stays, 48 bases, in frame from base 1.